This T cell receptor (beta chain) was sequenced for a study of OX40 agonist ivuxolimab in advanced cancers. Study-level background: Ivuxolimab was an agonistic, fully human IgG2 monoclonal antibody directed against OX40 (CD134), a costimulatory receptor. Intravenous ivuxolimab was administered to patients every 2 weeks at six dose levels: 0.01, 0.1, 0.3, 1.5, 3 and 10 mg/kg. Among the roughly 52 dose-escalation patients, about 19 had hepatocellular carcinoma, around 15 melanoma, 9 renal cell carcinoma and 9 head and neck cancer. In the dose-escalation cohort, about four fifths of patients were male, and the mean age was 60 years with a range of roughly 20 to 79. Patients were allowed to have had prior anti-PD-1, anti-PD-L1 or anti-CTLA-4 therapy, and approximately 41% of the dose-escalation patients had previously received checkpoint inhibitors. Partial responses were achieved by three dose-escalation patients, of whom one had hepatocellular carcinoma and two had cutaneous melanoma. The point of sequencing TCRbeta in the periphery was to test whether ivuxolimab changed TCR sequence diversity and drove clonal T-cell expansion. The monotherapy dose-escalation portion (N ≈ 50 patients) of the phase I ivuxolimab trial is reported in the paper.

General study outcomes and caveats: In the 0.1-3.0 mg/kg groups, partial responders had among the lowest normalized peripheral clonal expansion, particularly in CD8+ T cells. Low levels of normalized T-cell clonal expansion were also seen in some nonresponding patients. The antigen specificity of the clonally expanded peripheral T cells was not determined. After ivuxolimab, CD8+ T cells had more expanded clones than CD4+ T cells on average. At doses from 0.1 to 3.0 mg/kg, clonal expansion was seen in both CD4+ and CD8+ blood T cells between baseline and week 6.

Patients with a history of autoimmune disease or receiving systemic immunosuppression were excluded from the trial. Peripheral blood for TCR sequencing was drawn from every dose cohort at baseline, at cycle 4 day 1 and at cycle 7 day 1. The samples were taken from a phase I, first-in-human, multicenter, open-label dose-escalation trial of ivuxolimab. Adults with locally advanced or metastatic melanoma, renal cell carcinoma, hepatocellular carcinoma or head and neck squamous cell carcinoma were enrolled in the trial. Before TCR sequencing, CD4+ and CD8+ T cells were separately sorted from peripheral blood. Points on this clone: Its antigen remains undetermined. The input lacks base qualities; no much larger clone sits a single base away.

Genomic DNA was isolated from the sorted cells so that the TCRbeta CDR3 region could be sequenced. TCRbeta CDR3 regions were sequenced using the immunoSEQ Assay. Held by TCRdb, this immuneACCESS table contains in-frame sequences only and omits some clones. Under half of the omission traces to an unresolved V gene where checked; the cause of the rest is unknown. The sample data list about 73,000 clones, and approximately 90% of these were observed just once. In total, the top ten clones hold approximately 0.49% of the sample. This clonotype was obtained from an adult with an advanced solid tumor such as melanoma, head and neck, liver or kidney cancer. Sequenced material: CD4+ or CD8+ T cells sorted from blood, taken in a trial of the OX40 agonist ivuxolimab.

The CDR3 region reads CASSQMPTDYNEQFF. The DNA sequence is TGTGCCAGCAGCCAAATGCCTACAGATTACAATGAGCAGTTCTTC. Recombination linked TRBV16 to TRBJ2-1; the D gene lacks a confident call. V gives up 2 bases and J gives up 4 bases, and the segment between their germline ends measures 12 bases. Including cysteine and phenylalanine, the CDR3 has 15 amino acids. This entry keeps only the CDR3 DNA: 45 bases, framed from base 1. From the germline V gene, CDR1 is KGHSY and CDR2 is FQNENV.